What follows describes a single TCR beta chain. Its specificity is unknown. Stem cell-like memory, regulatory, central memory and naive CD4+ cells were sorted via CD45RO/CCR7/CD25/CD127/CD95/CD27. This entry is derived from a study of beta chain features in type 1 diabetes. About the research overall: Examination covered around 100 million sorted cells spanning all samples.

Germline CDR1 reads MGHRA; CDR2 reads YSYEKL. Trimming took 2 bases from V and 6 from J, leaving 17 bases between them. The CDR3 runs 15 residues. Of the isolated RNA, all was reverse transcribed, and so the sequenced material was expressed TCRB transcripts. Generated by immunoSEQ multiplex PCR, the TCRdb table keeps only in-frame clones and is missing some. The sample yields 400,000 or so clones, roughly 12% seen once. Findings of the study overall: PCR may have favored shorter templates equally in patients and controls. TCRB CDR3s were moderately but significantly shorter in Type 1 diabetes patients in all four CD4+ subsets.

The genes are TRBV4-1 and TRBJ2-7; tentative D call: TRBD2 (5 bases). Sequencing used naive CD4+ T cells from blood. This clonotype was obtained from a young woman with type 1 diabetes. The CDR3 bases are TGCGCCAGCAGCCAAACGTACGGGGTTCCCCCCGAGCAGTACTTC. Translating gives CASSQTYGVPPEQYF.